These 10 T cell receptor beta chains were sequenced from one sample in a study of a mutant IDH1 vaccine in newly diagnosed glioma. Time point here: baseline, week 1 (first vaccination visit). Treatment of the sample: pre-vaccination baseline after standard-of-care therapy. Clones were sequenced by immunoSEQ multiplex PCR, and TCRdb holds only the in-frame ones, with some missing. The table lists tens of thousands of clones, 75% to 90% of them singletons. The starting material was PBMCs, obtained from a glioma patient treated with radiotherapy, temozolomide or both. The receptors were sampled from a man aged 35 to 55 with glioma.

V and J are TRBV5-1 and TRBJ2-2; D possibly corresponds to TRBD2 (5 bases). V lost 7 bases, J lost 5 bases, and 12 bases lay in between. Germline CDR1 SGHRS, CDR2 YFSETQ. The CDR3 is 13 residues long. CDR3: CASGRPETGELFF. CDR3 DNA sequence: TGCGCCAGCGGGAGACCTGAAACCGGGGAGCTGTTTTTT. Looking up the rest from reference TRBV5-1 and TRBJ2-2 gives the full variable domain: KAGVTQTPRYLIKTRGQQVTLSCSPISGHRSVSWYQQTPGQGLQFLFEYFSETQRNKGNFPGRFSGRQFSNSRSEMNVSTLELGDSALYLCASGRPETGELFFGEGSRLTVL.

The genes are TRBV7-8 and TRBJ2-2, with a possible D match to TRBD2 (6 bases). Trimming removed 0 bases from V and 0 bases from J, with 14 bases in between. The CDR3 covers 18 residues. CDR1 SGHVS and CDR2 FQNEAQ come from the germline V gene. The DNA for the CDR3 is TGTGCCAGCAGCTTAGCGATTGGAGGGGAGGCGAACACCGGGGAGCTGTTTTTT. Amino acids: CASSLAIGGEANTGELFF.

The CDR3 sequence: CASRKETSRYNEQFF. Here the CDR3 DNA reads TGTGCCAGCAGGAAGGAGACTAGCCGATACAATGAGCAGTTCTTC. The chain employs TRBV2 and TRBJ2-1, with TRBD2 matching 7 bases. The CDR3 spans 15 residues. V was clipped by 6 bases and J by 4 bases; unmatched bases: 9. The germline CDR1 and CDR2 sequences are SNHLY and FYNNEI.

This chain connects TRBV15 to TRBJ2-2; possibly TRBD1 for D (5 bases). This CDR3 comprises 17 residues. The V and J ends lost 3 bases and 2 bases respectively, with 16 bases between them. Per the germline V gene, CDR1 is LNHNV and CDR2 is YYDKDF (reference sequence). The CDR3 nucleotides are TGTGCCACCAGCAGTGGGCTGGGGCTTGGAAACACCGGGGAGCTGTTTTTT. This gives the protein CATSSGLGLGNTGELFF.

The chain combines TRBV4-2 with TRBJ2-2, with 11 nucleotides matching TRBD2. The length of the CDR3 is 17 residues. Germline V gives CDR1 LGHNA, CDR2 YNFKEQ. With 3 bases clipped from V and 1 base from J, the junction kept 4 bases outside the gene matches. The CDR3 spells CASSHPGTSGNTGELFF. In DNA form, the CDR3 reads TGTGCCAGCAGCCACCCCGGGACTAGCGGGAACACCGGGGAGCTGTTTTTT.

The V and J genes are TRBV4-2 and TRBJ2-3; a weak D match, TRBD2 (7 bases). CDR3 size: 17 residues. V was shortened by 0 bases and J by 6 bases, with 19 bases between the two germline ends. CDR1 and CDR2 (germline): LGHNA, YNFKEQ. CDR3 in amino acids: CASSQDRAGEGFDTQYF. The CDR3 DNA follows: TGTGCCAGCAGCCAAGATCGGGCAGGGGAGGGTTTCGATACGCAGTATTTT.

The rearrangement links TRBV7-3 to TRBJ2-7, with D perhaps TRBD1 or TRBD2 (5 bases each). The CDR3 covers 13 residues. The V gene's germline CDR1 is SGHTA and CDR2 FQGTGA. Deletions cut 5 bases from V and 8 bases from J, with 16 bases between. This chain's CDR3 is CASSAGAERKQYF. The DNA for the CDR3 is TGTGCCAGCAGCGCCGGGGCCGAAAGAAAGCAGTACTTC. The whole variable domain, remainder taken from reference TRBV7-3 and TRBJ2-7, is GAGVSQTPSNKVTEKGKYVELRCDPISGHTALYWYRQSLGQGPEFLIYFQGTGAADDSGLPNDRFFAVRPEGSVSTLKIQRTERGDSAVYLCASSAGAERKQYFGPGTRLTVT.

V usage is TRBV19 and J usage is TRBJ1-1, with 8 bases that match TRBD1. V lost 5 bases and J lost 1; bases outside the gene matches: 3. The CDR3 has 14 residues. CDR1 LNHDA and CDR2 SQIVND come from the germline V gene (reference sequence). The CDR3 DNA reads as TGTGCCAGTAGTTGGACAGGGCCGAACACTGAAGCTTTCTTT. Its protein is CASSWTGPNTEAFF.

This clone was picked up a small number of times. The rearrangement links TRBV29-1 to TRBJ1-1; D possibly corresponds to TRBD1 (6 bases). CDR1 and CDR2 from the germline V gene are SQVTM and ANQGSEA. V lost 7 bases and J lost 2, with 14 bases in between. This CDR3 spans 13 amino acids. The chain's CDR3 is CSGGGGFNTEAFF. CDR3 nucleotides: TGCAGCGGGGGAGGGGGGTTTAACACTGAAGCTTTCTTT.

The chain recombines TRBV6-4 with TRBJ2-3; no reliable D call. CDR1 is MRHNA, CDR2 SNTAGT, per germline. The CDR3 has 13 amino acids. The V end lost 4 bases, the J end lost 6 bases, and 11 bases lay between the germline ends. CDR3 coding DNA: TGTGCCAGCAGTGTTAGCCCTCGCGATACGCAGTATTTT. This translates into CASSVSPRDTQYF.